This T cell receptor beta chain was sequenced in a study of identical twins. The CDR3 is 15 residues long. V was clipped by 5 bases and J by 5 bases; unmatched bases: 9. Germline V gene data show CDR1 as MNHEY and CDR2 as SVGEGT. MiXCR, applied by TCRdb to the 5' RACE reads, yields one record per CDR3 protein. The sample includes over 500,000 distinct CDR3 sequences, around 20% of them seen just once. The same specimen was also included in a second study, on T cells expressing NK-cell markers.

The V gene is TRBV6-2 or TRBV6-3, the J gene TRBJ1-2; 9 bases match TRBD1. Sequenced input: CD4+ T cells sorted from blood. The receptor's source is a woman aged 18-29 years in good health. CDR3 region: CASSPPGQGWYGYTF. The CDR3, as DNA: TGTGCCAGCAGTCCCCCCGGACAGGGGTGGTATGGCTACACCTTC.